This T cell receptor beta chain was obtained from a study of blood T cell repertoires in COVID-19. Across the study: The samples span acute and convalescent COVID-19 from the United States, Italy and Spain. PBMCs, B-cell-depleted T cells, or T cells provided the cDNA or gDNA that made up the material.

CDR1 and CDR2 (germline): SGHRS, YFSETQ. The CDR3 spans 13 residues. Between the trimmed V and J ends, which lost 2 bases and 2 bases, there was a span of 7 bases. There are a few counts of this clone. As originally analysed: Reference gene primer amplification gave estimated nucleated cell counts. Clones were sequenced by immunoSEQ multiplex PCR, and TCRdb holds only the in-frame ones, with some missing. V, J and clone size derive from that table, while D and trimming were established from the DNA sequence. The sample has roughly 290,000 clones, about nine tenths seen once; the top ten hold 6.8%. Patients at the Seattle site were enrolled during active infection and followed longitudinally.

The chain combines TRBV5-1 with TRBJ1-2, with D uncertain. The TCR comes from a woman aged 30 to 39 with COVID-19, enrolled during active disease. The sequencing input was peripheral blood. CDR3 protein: CASSFLQNYGYTF. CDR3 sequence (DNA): TGCGCCAGCAGCTTTTTACAGAACTATGGCTACACCTTC.